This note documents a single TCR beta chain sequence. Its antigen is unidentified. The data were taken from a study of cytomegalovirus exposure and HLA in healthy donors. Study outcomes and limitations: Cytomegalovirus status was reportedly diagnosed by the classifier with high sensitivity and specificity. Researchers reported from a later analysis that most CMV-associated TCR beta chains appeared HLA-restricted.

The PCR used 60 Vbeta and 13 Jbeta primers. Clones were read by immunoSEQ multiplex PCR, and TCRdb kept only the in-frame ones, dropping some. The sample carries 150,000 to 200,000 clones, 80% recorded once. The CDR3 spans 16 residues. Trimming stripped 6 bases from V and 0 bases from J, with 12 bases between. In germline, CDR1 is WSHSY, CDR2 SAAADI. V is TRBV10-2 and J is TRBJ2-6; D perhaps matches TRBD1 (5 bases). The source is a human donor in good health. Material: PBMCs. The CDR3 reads CASRGASFSGANVLTF. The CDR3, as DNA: TGCGCCAGCAGAGGGGCCTCCTTCTCTGGGGCCAACGTCCTGACTTTC.